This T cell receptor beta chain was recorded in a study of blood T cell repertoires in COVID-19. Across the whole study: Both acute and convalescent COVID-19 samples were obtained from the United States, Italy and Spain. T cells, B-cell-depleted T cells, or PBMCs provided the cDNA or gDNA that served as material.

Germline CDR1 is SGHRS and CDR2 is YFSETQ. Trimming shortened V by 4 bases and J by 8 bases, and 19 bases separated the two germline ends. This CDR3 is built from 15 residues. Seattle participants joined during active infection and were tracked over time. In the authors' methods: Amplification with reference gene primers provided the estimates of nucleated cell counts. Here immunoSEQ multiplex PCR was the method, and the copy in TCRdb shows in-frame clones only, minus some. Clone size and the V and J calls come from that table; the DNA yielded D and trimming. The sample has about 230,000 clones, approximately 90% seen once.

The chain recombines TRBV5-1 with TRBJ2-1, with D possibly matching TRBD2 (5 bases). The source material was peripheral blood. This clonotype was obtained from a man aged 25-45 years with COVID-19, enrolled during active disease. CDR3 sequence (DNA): TGCGCCAGCAGCGTCCCTGACGGGGTTTCCGATGAGCAGTTCTTC. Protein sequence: CASSVPDGVSDEQFF.